This record looks at one T cell receptor beta chain sequence and its context. One junction end does not reproduce the germline sequence, and a read error may be involved. This sample is drawn from a study of cytomegalovirus exposure and HLA in healthy donors. The PCR contained 60 Vbeta and 13 Jbeta primers. Profiling relied on immunoSEQ multiplex PCR, and the TCRdb table lists in-frame clones only, not all of them. The table records 120,000 to 150,000 clones, about 78% of them present only once. The specimen was PBMCs. The source is a male donor in good health and CMV-seronegative.

CDR3 sequence reads: CARSLDRAHSTDTQYF. The CDR3 DNA sequence: TGTGCCCGCAGCCTCGACAGGGCTCATAGCACAGATACGCAGTATTTT. V and J are TRBV5-4 and TRBJ2-3, with 7 bases identical to TRBD1. Germline assignment: CDR1 SGHNT and CDR2 YYREEE (reference sequence). The CDR3 consists of 16 residues.